Shown below are 14 T cell receptor beta chains from a single sample sequenced in a study of chemoradiotherapy in HPV16-positive cancers. Repertoires were generated with immunoSEQ multiplex PCR, while TCRdb's copy carries only in-frame clones and drops some. The sample records about 66,000 clones, around nine tenths being singletons. Here the sequenced sample was blood, taken from a patient who underwent chemoradiotherapy. These receptors were collected from a human donor with HPV-associated anogenital cancer.

This clone showed up just once. The J gene is TRBJ1-6, the V gene TRBV28; D unclear. Trimming took 6 bases from V and 7 from J, leaving 16 bases between them. Looked up from germline, CDR1 is MDHEN and CDR2 is SYDVKM. The CDR3 is 15 amino acids. The CDR3 sequence is CASSTLGRSNSPLHF. CDR3 DNA sequence: TGTGCCAGCAGCACACTAGGGAGATCCAATTCACCCCTCCACTTT. Filled out from reference TRBV28 and TRBJ1-6, the complete variable domain reads DVKVTQSSRYLVKRTGEKVFLECVQDMDHENMFWYRQDPGLGLRLIYFSYDVKMKEKGDIPEGYSVSREKKERFSLILESASTNQTSMYLCASSTLGRSNSPLHFGNGTRLTVT.

The chain is built from TRBV29-1 and TRBJ2-6, with D perhaps matching TRBD1 or TRBD2 (5 bases each). This CDR3 region has 15 residues. From germline, CDR1 is SQVTM and CDR2 ANQGSEA. V lost 3 bases and J lost 4, with 13 bases in between. In DNA form, the CDR3 reads TGCAGCGTTGAGGGGGTGGGGCCAGGGGCCAACGTCCTGACTTTC. This translates into CSVEGVGPGANVLTF.

The chain links TRBV2 to TRBJ2-7; a possible D gene is TRBD1 (5 bases). The CDR3 has 13 amino acids. Germline assignment: CDR1 SNHLY and CDR2 FYNNEI. The V end was cut by 7 bases, the J end by 3 bases, with 13 bases between. CDR3 residues: CASTAQGLYEQYF. In DNA form, the CDR3 reads TGTGCCAGCACTGCGCAGGGTCTCTACGAGCAGTACTTC.

The CDR3 protein is CASSQSSGNTEAFF. DNA for the CDR3: TGTGCCAGCTCACAATCGAGTGGGAACACTGAAGCTTTCTTT. The chain links TRBV18 to TRBJ1-1; D uncertain. Germline V gives CDR1 KGHSH, CDR2 LQKENI. CDR3 length: 14 amino acids. The V end lost 4 bases, the J end lost 1 base, and 10 bases lay between the germline ends.

This sequence joins TRBV27 and TRBJ1-6, with TRBD1 matching 7 bases. The junction had 7 bases not matched to a gene; V was cut back by 2 bases and J by 6 bases. CDR1 is MNHEY, CDR2 SMNVEV, per germline (reference sequence). This CDR3 spans 16 amino acids. CDR3 protein: CASSLHWTGVNSPLHF. CDR3 bases: TGTGCCAGCAGTTTACACTGGACAGGTGTTAATTCACCCCTCCACTTT.

This chain connects TRBV9 to TRBJ2-6; D is possibly TRBD1 (6 bases). Trimming took off 3 bases at V and 0 bases at J, with 10 bases between the two ends. Germline lookup yields CDR1 SGDLS and CDR2 YYNGEE. This CDR3 region has 16 residues. The CDR3 DNA is TGTGCCAGCAGCGGACAGGTCTTCTCTGGGGCCAACGTCCTGACTTTC. This sequence encodes CASSGQVFSGANVLTF. The whole variable domain, filled in from reference TRBV9 and TRBJ2-6, reads DSGVTQTPKHLITATGQRVTLRCSPRSGDLSVYWYQQSLDQGLQFLIQYYNGEERAKGNILERFSAQQFPDLHSELNLSSLELGDSALYFCASSGQVFSGANVLTFGAGSRLTVL.

The genes are TRBV11-2 and TRBJ1-1, with D unclear. CDR1 is SGHAT and CDR2 is FQNNGV in the germline V gene. Trimming took 3 bases from V and 1 from J, leaving 9 bases between them. CDR3 length: 14 residues. This CDR3 reads CASSFLSENTEAFF. The CDR3 DNA reads as TGTGCCAGCAGCTTCCTCTCAGAGAACACTGAAGCTTTCTTT. The entire variable domain, with the rest obtained from reference TRBV11-2 and TRBJ1-1, is as follows: EAGVAQSPRYKIIEKRQSVAFWCNPISGHATLYWYQQILGQGPKLLIQFQNNGVVDDSQLPKDRFSAERLKGVDSTLKIQPAKLEDSAVYLCASSFLSENTEAFFGQGTRLTVV.

This clone has a handful of counts. The chain employs TRBV6-4 and TRBJ1-1, with 8 positions matching TRBD1. Germline CDR1 is MRHNA and CDR2 is SNTAGT. V was pared by 3 bases and J by 5 bases, with 5 bases of the junction left unmatched. The CDR3 consists of 14 residues. The chain's CDR3 is CASSEQGEGTEAFF. The CDR3 region has the DNA TGTGCCAGCAGTGAACAGGGGGAAGGAACTGAAGCTTTCTTT.

The genes are TRBV19 and TRBJ1-2; TRBD1 matches 7 bases. Unmatched junction bases numbered 5, after V lost 7 bases and J lost 0 bases. CDR1 and CDR2 (germline): LNHDA, SQIVND (reference sequence). This CDR3 is 14 amino acids long. CDR3 residues: CASMRGPANYGYTF. DNA of the CDR3: TGTGCCAGTATGAGGGGGCCAGCTAACTATGGCTACACCTTC.

V usage is TRBV6-5 and J usage is TRBJ1-4; no reliable D call. The CDR3 sequence is 14 residues long. Looked up from germline, CDR1 is MNHEY and CDR2 is SVGAGI. The V and J ends lost 4 bases and 5 bases respectively, with 11 bases between them. The CDR3 here is CASSFGGSNEKLFF. The CDR3 nucleotides read TGTGCCAGCAGTTTTGGTGGGTCCAATGAAAAACTGTTTTTT.

This sequence joins TRBV19 and TRBJ1-4; the match to TRBD1 covers 11 bases. The CDR3 sequence is 15 residues long. The germline CDR1 and CDR2 sequences are LNHDA and SQIVND (reference sequence). The ends lost 6 bases at V and 3 bases at J; junction bases unmatched: 3. For the CDR3, the DNA is TGTGCCAGTAGCCGGGACAGGGGGGCTAATGAAAAACTGTTTTTT. Translated, it gives CASSRDRGANEKLFF.

The V call is TRBV19, the J call TRBJ2-7; 8 bases map to TRBD1. Germline lookup yields CDR1 LNHDA and CDR2 SQIVND (reference sequence). This CDR3 is built from 15 residues. The trim removed 6 bases at V and 4 bases at J, leaving 11 bases unmatched. Here the CDR3 reads CASRGPGTGLYEQYF. In DNA, the CDR3 is TGTGCCAGTAGGGGACCGGGGACAGGATTATACGAGCAGTACTTC.

CDR3 DNA: TGTGCCAGCAGCGTAGGGCACACAGATACGCAGTATTTT. Translated, it gives CASSVGHTDTQYF. The rearrangement joins TRBV9 to TRBJ2-3; no clear D gene. This CDR3 contains 13 residues. V lost 0 bases to trimming and J lost 2 bases, with 4 bases between them. Germline V gives CDR1 SGDLS, CDR2 YYNGEE.

The rearrangement joins TRBV4-2 to TRBJ2-1; no firm D call. The CDR3 contains 17 residues. Germline V CDR1 and CDR2: LGHNA, YNFKEQ. Trimming removed 0 bases from V and 7 bases from J, with 19 bases in between. The CDR3 sequence is CASSQDSLGNGVNEQFF. Written as DNA, the CDR3 is TGTGCCAGCAGCCAAGATTCCCTAGGGAACGGTGTGAATGAGCAGTTCTTC.